This TCR beta chain was profiled in a study of T cells after yellow fever vaccination. TCRdb analysed the 5' RACE reads with MiXCR anew, one entry per CDR3 protein. The sample records approximately 31,000 distinct CDR3 sequences, 8% to 11% being singletons. This clonotype was seen repeatedly, ten times or more. The CDR3 is 14 residues long. Germline V CDR1 and CDR2: SGHKS, YYEKEE (reference sequence). V shed 4 bases and J shed 0 bases, with 10 bases lying between them. The clonotype originates from a man aged 18 to 30 who received the YFV17D yellow fever vaccine. The chain combines TRBV5-5 with TRBJ1-1; TRBD1 is a possible D gene (5 bases). The sequenced sample was PBMCs, either bulk or a sorted T-cell subset (CD4+, CD8+, memory, or dextramer-sorted; not recorded which), obtained around 14 days after the first yellow fever vaccination. The CDR3 region is CASSAGTVNTEAFF. The CDR3 DNA sequence: TGTGCCAGCAGCGCCGGGACTGTGAACACTGAAGCTTTCTTT. Full variable domain (rest looked up from reference TRBV5-5 and TRBJ1-1): DAGVTQSPTHLIKTRGQQVTLRCSPISGHKSVSWYQQVLGQGPQFIFQYYEKEERGRGNFPDRFSARQFPNYSSELNVNALLLGDSALYLCASSAGTVNTEAFFGQGTRLTVV.